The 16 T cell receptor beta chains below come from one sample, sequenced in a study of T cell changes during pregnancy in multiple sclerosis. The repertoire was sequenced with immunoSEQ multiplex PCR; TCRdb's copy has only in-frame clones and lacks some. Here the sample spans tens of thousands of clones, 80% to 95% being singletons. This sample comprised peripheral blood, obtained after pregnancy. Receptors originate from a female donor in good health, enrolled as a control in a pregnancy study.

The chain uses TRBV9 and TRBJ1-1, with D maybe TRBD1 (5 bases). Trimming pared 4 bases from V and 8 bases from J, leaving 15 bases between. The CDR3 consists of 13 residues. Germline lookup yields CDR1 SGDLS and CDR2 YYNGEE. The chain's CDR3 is CASSSQQGTEAFF. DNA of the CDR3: TGTGCCAGCAGCTCCCAGCAGGGTACAGAAGCTTTCTTT.

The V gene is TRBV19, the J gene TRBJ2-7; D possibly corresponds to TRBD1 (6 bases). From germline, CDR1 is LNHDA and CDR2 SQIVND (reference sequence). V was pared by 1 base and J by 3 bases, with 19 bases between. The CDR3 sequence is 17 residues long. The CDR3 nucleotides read TGTGCCAGTAGTATAGCACAGGGCCCATCATCCTTCTACGAGCAGTACTTC. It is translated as CASSIAQGPSSFYEQYF.

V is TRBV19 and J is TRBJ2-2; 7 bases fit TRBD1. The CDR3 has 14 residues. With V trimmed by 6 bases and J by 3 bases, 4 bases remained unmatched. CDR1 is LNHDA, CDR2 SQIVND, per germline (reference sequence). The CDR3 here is CASRGTDYTGELFF. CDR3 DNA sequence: TGTGCCAGTAGGGGGACAGACTACACCGGGGAGCTGTTTTTT.

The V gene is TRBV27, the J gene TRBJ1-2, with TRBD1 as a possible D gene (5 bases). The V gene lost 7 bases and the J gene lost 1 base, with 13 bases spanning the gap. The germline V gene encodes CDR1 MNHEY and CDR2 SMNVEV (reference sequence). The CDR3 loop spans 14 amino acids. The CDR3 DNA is TGTGCCAGCAAGGAGGGGAAAGTTAACTATGGCTACACCTTC. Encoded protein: CASKEGKVNYGYTF.

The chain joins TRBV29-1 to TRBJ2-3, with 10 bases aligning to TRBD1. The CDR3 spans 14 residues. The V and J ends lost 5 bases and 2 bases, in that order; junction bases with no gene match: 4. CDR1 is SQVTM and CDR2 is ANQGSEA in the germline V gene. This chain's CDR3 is CSVLDRGITDTQYF. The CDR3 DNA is TGCAGCGTTTTGGACAGGGGGATCACAGATACGCAGTATTTT.

CDR3 sequence: CASSFGGLQETQYF. The CDR3 bases are TGTGCCAGCAGCTTCGGGGGACTCCAAGAGACCCAGTACTTC. The V gene is TRBV5-6, the J gene TRBJ2-5; possible D gene TRBD2, 6 bases. V was trimmed by 2 bases and J by 1 base, leaving 9 bases between them. CDR1 is SGHDT and CDR2 is YYEEEE in the germline V gene. CDR3 length equals 14 residues.

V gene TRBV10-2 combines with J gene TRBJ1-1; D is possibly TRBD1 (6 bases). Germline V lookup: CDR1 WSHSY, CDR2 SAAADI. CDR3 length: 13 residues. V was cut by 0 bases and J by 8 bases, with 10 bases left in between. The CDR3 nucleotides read TGCGCCAGCAGTGAGTCGGGGGCCCCCGAAGCTTTCTTT. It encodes CASSESGAPEAFF.

CDR3 residues: CASSLGQGGTLTDTQYF. The CDR3 DNA reads as TGTGCCAGCAGTTTGGGCCAGGGAGGTACCCTCACAGATACGCAGTATTTT. The chain joins TRBV27 to TRBJ2-3; D possibly corresponds to TRBD2 (6 bases). The ends were cut back, 3 bases at V and 2 bases at J, with 18 bases in the middle. This CDR3 has 17 amino acids. Germline lookup yields CDR1 MNHEY and CDR2 SMNVEV (reference sequence).

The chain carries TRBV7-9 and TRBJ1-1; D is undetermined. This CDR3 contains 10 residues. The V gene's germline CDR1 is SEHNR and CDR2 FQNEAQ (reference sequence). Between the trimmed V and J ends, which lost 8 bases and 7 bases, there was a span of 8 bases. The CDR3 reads CASSVIEAFF. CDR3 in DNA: TGTGCCAGCTCGGTGATTGAAGCTTTCTTT.

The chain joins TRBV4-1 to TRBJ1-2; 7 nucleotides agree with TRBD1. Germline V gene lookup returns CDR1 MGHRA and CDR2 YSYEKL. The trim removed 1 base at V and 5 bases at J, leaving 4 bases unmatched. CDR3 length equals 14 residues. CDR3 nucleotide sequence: TGCGCCAGCAGCCAAGGGACAGGTTCTTATGGCTACACCTTC. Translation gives CASSQGTGSYGYTF.

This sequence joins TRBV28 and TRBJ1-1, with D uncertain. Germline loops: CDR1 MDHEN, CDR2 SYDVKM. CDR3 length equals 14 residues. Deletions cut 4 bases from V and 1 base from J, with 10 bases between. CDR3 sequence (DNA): TGTGCCAGCAGTTCCCCCCCCTCGAACACTGAAGCTTTCTTT. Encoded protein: CASSSPPSNTEAFF.

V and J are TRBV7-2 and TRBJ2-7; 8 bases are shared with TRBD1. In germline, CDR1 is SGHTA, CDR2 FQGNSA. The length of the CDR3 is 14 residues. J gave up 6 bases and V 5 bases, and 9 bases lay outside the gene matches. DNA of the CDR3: TGTGCCAGCAGCCCGGGGACAGGATTTACCGAGCAGTACTTC. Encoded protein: CASSPGTGFTEQYF.

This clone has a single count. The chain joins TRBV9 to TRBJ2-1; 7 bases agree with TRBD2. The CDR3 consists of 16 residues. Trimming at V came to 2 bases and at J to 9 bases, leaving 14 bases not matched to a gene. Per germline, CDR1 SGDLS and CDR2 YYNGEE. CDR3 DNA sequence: TGTGCCAGCAGCGTGGGAGGGCTGGAGGGGATGGTTGAGCAGTTCTTC. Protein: CASSVGGLEGMVEQFF.

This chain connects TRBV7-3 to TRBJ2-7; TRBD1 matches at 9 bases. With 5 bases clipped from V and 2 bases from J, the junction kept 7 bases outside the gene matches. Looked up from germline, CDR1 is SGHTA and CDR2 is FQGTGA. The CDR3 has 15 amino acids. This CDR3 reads CASSEGQGQTYEQYF. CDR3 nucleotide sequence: TGTGCCAGCAGCGAGGGACAGGGCCAAACCTACGAGCAGTACTTC.

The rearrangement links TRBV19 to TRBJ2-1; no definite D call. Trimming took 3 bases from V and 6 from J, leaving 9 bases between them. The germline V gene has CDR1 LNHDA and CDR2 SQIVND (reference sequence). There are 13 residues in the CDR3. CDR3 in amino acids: CASSMSGSNEQFF. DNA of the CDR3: TGTGCCAGTAGTATGTCCGGTAGCAATGAGCAGTTCTTC. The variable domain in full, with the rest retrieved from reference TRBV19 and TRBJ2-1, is DGGITQSPKYLFRKEGQNVTLSCEQNLNHDAMYWYRQDPGQGLRLIYYSQIVNDFQKGDIAEGYSVSREKKESFPLTVTSAQKNPTAFYLCASSMSGSNEQFFGPGTRLTVL.

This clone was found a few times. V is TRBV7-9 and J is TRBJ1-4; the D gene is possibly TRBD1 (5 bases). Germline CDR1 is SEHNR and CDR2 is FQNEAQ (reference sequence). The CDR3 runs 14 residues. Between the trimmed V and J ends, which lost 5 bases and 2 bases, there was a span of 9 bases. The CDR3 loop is CASSAGRTNEKLFF. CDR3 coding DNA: TGTGCCAGCAGCGCAGGGAGGACTAATGAAAAACTGTTTTTT.